Shown below are 2 T cell receptor beta chains from a single sample sequenced in a study of shared clonotypes between healthy human individuals. Sequenced by immunoSEQ multiplex PCR; TCRdb stores in-frame clones only, minus some. The data show 650,000 to 800,000 clones, 92% seen once. CD45RO-negative cells were positively selected for CCR7, leaving out terminally differentiated effector memory CD45RA+ cells. Sequencing was performed on naive CD8+ T cells sorted from blood. Receptors originate from a man aged 25 to 40 in good health.

The V gene is TRBV15, the J gene TRBJ1-1; D perhaps matches TRBD1 (5 bases). V dropped 0 bases and J dropped 4 bases, with 21 bases sitting between them. CDR3 length: 18 amino acids. Germline CDR1 and CDR2: LNHNV and YYDKDF (reference sequence). The DNA of the CDR3 is TGTGCCACCAGCAGAGATGCTCGATGGGGTGTGGGGACCACTGAAGCTTTCTTT. Translated, it gives CATSRDARWGVGTTEAFF. Using reference TRBV15 and TRBJ1-1 for the parts outside the CDR3, the full variable domain is DAMVIQNPRYQVTQFGKPVTLSCSQTLNHNVMYWYQQKSSQAPKLLFHYYDKDFNNEADTPDNFQSRRPNTSFCFLDIRSPGLGDTAMYLCATSRDARWGVGTTEAFFGQGTRLTVV.

In DNA, the CDR3 is TGTGCCAGCAGTTTGGGCGGGAGGGCGTCAGATACGCAGTATTTT. Its protein product is CASSLGGRASDTQYF. The V call is TRBV27, the J call TRBJ2-3, with 9 nucleotides matching TRBD2. CDR3 length: 15 amino acids. Germline V lookup: CDR1 MNHEY, CDR2 SMNVEV (reference sequence). Trimming at V came to 3 bases and at J to 4 bases, leaving 5 bases not matched to a gene.